This is a list of T cell receptor beta chains from one sample in a study of identical twins. TCRdb redid the calling of the 5' RACE reads with MiXCR, one entry per CDR3 protein. Of 450,000 or so distinct CDR3 sequences listed, 12% to 15% are singletons. These same records also appear under a second study, on yellow fever vaccine responses in identical twins.

The specimen sequenced was CD4+ T cells sorted from blood. These receptors were collected from a woman aged 18 to 35 in good health. Each CDR3 is given with its conserved first and last residue. A D gene is named only where the DNA matches it firmly. Size values are once, few and many counts, or a class for expanded clones, and some rows have none.

>TRBV20-1|TRBD1|14|.|TRBJ2-7
TGCAGTGCTAACCGGGACAGGATATCCTACGAGCAGTACTTC
CSANRDRISYEQYF
>TRBV19|TRBD1|16|.|TRBJ2-5
TGTGCCAGTAGTGCCCTCGGGACAGGTTCCCAAGAGACCCAGTACTTC
CASSALGTGSQETQYF
>TRBV12-3/TRBV12-4|TRBD1|14|.|TRBJ1-2
TGTGCCAGCAGTCGGGACGGGACAGCGGTTGGCTACACCTTC
CASSRDGTAVGYTF
>TRBV6-5|.|13|.|TRBJ2-3
TGTGCCAGCAGTTATGACGGTCGCCATACGCAGTATTTT
CASSYDGRHTQYF
>TRBV5-1|.|13|many|TRBJ1-1
TGCGCCAGCAGCTTGGCCTCCCTAGGCGAGGCTTTCTTT
CASSLASLGEAFF
>TRBV6-2/TRBV6-3|TRBD1|14|.|TRBJ1-1
TGTGCCAGCAGTTATTCCAGGGGGGTCACTGAAGCTTTCTTT
CASSYSRGVTEAFF
>TRBV5-1|TRBD2|16|few|TRBJ2-1
TGCGCCAGCAGCCTCGGTTCTAGCGGGGGATTATATGAGCAGTTCTTC
CASSLGSSGGLYEQFF
>TRBV24-1|TRBD2|15|few|TRBJ2-3
TGTGCCACCAGGCCTAGCGGGAGGGCCGATGATACGCAGTATTTT
CATRPSGRADDTQYF
>TRBV29-1|.|13|few|TRBJ2-7
TGCAGCGTTCGCCGGGGCGCGGAGTACGAGCAGTACTTC
CSVRRGAEYEQYF
>TRBV4-3|.|16|few|TRBJ2-3
TGCGCCAGCAGCCAAGTTGGGGGCAGAAGCACAGATACGCAGTATTTT
CASSQVGGRSTDTQYF
>TRBV27|.|16|few|TRBJ2-4
TGTGCCAGCAGTTTGGGAGGCTCGCGTTCCAAAAACATTCAGTACTTC
CASSLGGSRSKNIQYF
>TRBV6-1|.|16|.|TRBJ2-3
TGTGCCAGCAGGACGGCCAGGGGCTCTAACACAGATACGCAGTATTTT
CASRTARGSNTDTQYF
>TRBV5-6|.|16|few|TRBJ2-1
TGTGCCAGCAGCTGGGGGACTTTAAGCTCCTACAATGAGCAGTTCTTC
CASSWGTLSSYNEQFF
>TRBV18|.|16|.|TRBJ2-7
TGTGCCAGCTCACAAGCCGGACGGCTGGCTCGGGGCGAGCAGTACTTC
CASSQAGRLARGEQYF
>TRBV6-1|.|15|.|TRBJ2-2
TGTGCCAGCAGTATATGGGCCAGCCCGACCGGGGAGCTGTTTTTT
CASSIWASPTGELFF
>TRBV3-1|.|16|few|TRBJ2-1
TGTGCCAGCAGCCAAGATCTTGGTGGTGGCGCGCGTGAGCAGTTCTTC
CASSQDLGGGAREQFF
>TRBV20-1|TRBD2|14|many|TRBJ2-1
TGCAGCCCCGTCCCCGAAAGCGGGAGGGCTGAGCAGTTCTTC
CSPVPESGRAEQFF
>TRBV9|TRBD2|16|.|TRBJ2-3
TGTGCCAGCAGCGTAGGAGCGGGGGGGCGCACAGATACGCAGTATTTT
CASSVGAGGRTDTQYF
>TRBV12-3/TRBV12-4|.|15|.|TRBJ1-1
TGTGCCAGCAGTTCCGGACCGCACCTCACCTATGAAGCTTTCTTT
CASSSGPHLTYEAFF
>TRBV11-1|.|19|few|TRBJ2-7
TGTGCCAGCAGCTACCCCCGGGACAGGGGGACTAGCGGATCCTACGAGCAGTACTTC
CASSYPRDRGTSGSYEQYF
>TRBV19|TRBD2|16|.|TRBJ2-5
TGTGCCAGTAGCCTACCGGGACTAGCGGACCAAGAGACCCAGTACTTC
CASSLPGLADQETQYF
>TRBV12-3/TRBV12-4|.|15|few|TRBJ2-5
TGTGCCAGCAGTTTAGAAGGGGCGAGGGAAGAGACCCAGTACTTC
CASSLEGAREETQYF
>TRBV28|TRBD2|14|few|TRBJ2-3
TGTGCCAGCCTGGCGGGGGGAAGCACAGATACGCAGTATTTT
CASLAGGSTDTQYF
>TRBV6-2/TRBV6-3|TRBD2|17|few|TRBJ2-5
TGTGCCAGCAGTTACTCCGGGACTAGCGGGGCAAAAGAGACCCAGTACTTC
CASSYSGTSGAKETQYF
>TRBV14|TRBD1|16|few|TRBJ2-4
TGTGCCAGCAGCCGGACCTCCCCGACAGGGATAAACATTCAGTACTTC
CASSRTSPTGINIQYF
>TRBV5-1|TRBD2|14|few|TRBJ2-3
TGCGCCAGCAGCTTGGCCGGGACTAGCGTTACGCAGTATTTT
CASSLAGTSVTQYF
>TRBV5-1|TRBD1|17|.|TRBJ1-5
TGCGCCAGCAGCGGACGGACAGGGGGCTGTGGCAATCAGCCCCAGCATTTT
CASSGRTGGCGNQPQHF
>TRBV5-1|TRBD1|14|many|TRBJ2-7
TGCGCCAGCAGCTTAGCCACAGGGGACAACGAGCAGTACTTC
CASSLATGDNEQYF
>TRBV10-3|TRBD2|13|.|TRBJ2-1
TGTGCCGCCGGGGGGGAGACCTACAATGAGCAGTTCTTC
CAAGGETYNEQFF
>TRBV28|.|14|few|TRBJ2-7
TGTGCCAGCAGTTCCTTCGATCGACCCTACGAGCAGTACTTC
CASSSFDRPYEQYF
>TRBV6-2/TRBV6-3|.|11|few|TRBJ2-3
TGTGCCAGCAGCCAAACAGGTGGGCAGTATTTT
CASSQTGGQYF
>TRBV7-8|.|14|.|TRBJ1-2
TGTGCCAGCAGCGTCAGGGTGATTAAGGATGGCTACACCTTC
CASSVRVIKDGYTF
>TRBV9|.|13|many|TRBJ2-3
TGTGCCAGCAGCGTGGTGGGTACAGATACGCAGTATTTT
CASSVVGTDTQYF
>TRBV7-7|TRBD2|18|.|TRBJ2-5
TGTGCTAGCAGCCCCCAGTTGGCGGGGGGCTTGGTACAAGAGACCCAGTACTTC
CASSPQLAGGLVQETQYF
>TRBV20-1|.|11|.|TRBJ1-1
TGCAGAGGGGTCCGTAACACTGAAGCTTTCTTT
CRGVRNTEAFF
>TRBV28|TRBD2|17|.|TRBJ2-5
TGTGCCAGCAGTTTAGGGTCGCTAGCGGGGCGACAAGAGACCCAGTACTTC
CASSLGSLAGRQETQYF
>TRBV3-1|.|15|few|TRBJ2-7
TGTGCCAGCAGCCAAGGTCTTTCGGGCGTAGGGGAGCAGTACTTC
CASSQGLSGVGEQYF
>TRBV28|TRBD2|17|many|TRBJ2-1
TGTGCCAGCAGTTTAGCAGTGGGTCGGACTAGCGAGAATGAGCAGTTCTTC
CASSLAVGRTSENEQFF
>TRBV5-1|TRBD1|16|.|TRBJ2-1
TGCGCCAGCAGCTTGGGTGGGACAGGGGGAGGAGATGAGCAGTTCTTC
CASSLGGTGGGDEQFF
>TRBV5-1|TRBD2|18|few|TRBJ2-1
TGCGCCAGCAGCTTGGCTCTAGCGGGGGCCGGCTCCTACAATGAGCAGTTCTTC
CASSLALAGAGSYNEQFF
>TRBV4-3|TRBD2|15|many|TRBJ2-3
TGCGCCAGCAGTCCGGGACTAGGGGAATTCAGCACGCAGTATTTT
CASSPGLGEFSTQYF
>TRBV5-1|TRBD2|16|.|TRBJ2-1
TGCGCCAGCAGCAAACGAACTAGCGGGAGAGGGGATGAGCAGTTCTTC
CASSKRTSGRGDEQFF
>TRBV12-3/TRBV12-4|.|14|many|TRBJ2-3
TGTGCCAGCAGACCCCTGGACAGAACAGATACGCAGTATTTT
CASRPLDRTDTQYF
>TRBV28|TRBD2|14|.|TRBJ2-3
TGTGCCAGCAGGAAGCGGGAGGTGACAGATACGCAGTATTTT
CASRKREVTDTQYF
>TRBV27|TRBD2|17|few|TRBJ2-1
TGTGCCAGCAGTTTTACCCGACTAGCGGGGGGGTACAATGAGCAGTTCTTC
CASSFTRLAGGYNEQFF
>TRBV9|.|17|few|TRBJ2-3
TGTGCCGGTCCCGGGACACCCGGGTCAACTAGCACAGATACGCAGTATTTT
CAGPGTPGSTSTDTQYF
>TRBV6-1|.|13|few|TRBJ1-5
TGTGCCAGCGCCAGAGGAGGGGGTCAGCCCCAGCATTTT
CASARGGGQPQHF